This T cell receptor (beta chain) is drawn from a study of spatial heterogeneity in lung cancer. Study context: Alpha-chain sequences were consistently detected less often than beta-chain sequences. Bulk RNA-seq from matched material yielded a T cell module score that correlated strongly with TCR transcript counts in tumor regions.

This sample's time point: sample taken at primary tumor resection. A total of under 80 untreated early-stage non-small cell lung cancer patients served as donors. Every TCR cDNA molecule bore its own unique molecular identifier. MiXCR was run by TCRdb on the 5' RACE reads, yielding one entry per CDR3 protein. The repertoire has 3,000 to 4,500 distinct CDR3 sequences, roughly a tenth of them found once; the top ten carry about 56%. Notes on the study in general: Intratumoral expanded alpha and beta TCR counts were found to track tumor mutation counts.

By its share, this clonotype is medium-sized. No antigen is known for it. The sequenced sample was lung tumor tissue, obtained at surgery. The clonotype comes from a male donor with early-stage non-small cell lung cancer.

For the CDR3, the DNA is TGTGCCAGCAGCGTAGAGGACACGAATGCCCCTGGGGGCTACACCTTC. Residues: CASSVEDTNAPGGYTF. The rearrangement links TRBV9 to TRBJ1-2; D may be TRBD1 (5 bases). Germline assignment: CDR1 SGDLS and CDR2 YYNGEE. Between the trimmed V and J ends, which lost 0 bases and 8 bases, there was a span of 20 bases. This CDR3 comprises 16 residues.